One and the same sample provided the 21 T cell receptor beta chains below, sequenced in a study of neurological immune-mediated disorders. TCRdb itself ran the 5' RACE reads through MiXCR, one entry per CDR3 protein. This repertoire shows roughly 60,000 distinct CDR3 sequences, roughly an eighth found once; its top ten account for 1.5% to 2%. What was sequenced was PBMCs. The receptors shown here come from a man in his sixties in good health.

This clonotype was picked up many times. J is TRBJ1-6 and V is TRBV29-1; TRBD1 might be the D (5 bases). V gave up 4 bases and J gave up 9 bases, with 13 bases separating them. There are 13 residues in the CDR3. In germline, CDR1 is SQVTM, CDR2 ANQGSEA. The CDR3 sequence: CSVGEGLGSPLHF. In DNA form, the CDR3 reads TGCAGCGTTGGTGAGGGACTGGGTTCACCCCTCCACTTT.

Ten or more counts support this clonotype. V and J are TRBV7-3 and TRBJ2-1, with a tentative D call TRBD2 (6 bases). Germline V lookup: CDR1 SGHTA, CDR2 FQGTGA. V was shortened by 2 bases and J by 2 bases, with 10 bases between the two germline ends. This CDR3 is built from 15 residues. CDR3 residues: CASSLGGKTYNEQFF. The CDR3 coding sequence is TGTGCCAGCAGCTTAGGGGGGAAGACCTACAATGAGCAGTTCTTC.

Ten or more counts support this clonotype. The V and J genes are TRBV5-6 and TRBJ2-4; D not certain. Germline V gene data show CDR1 as SGHDT and CDR2 as YYEEEE. The CDR3 is made up of 15 amino acids. Trimming cost V 0 bases and J 7 bases, with 14 bases left between them. Written as DNA, the CDR3 is TGTGCCAGCAGCTTGGGTAGAAGCGCCGGGAACATTCAGTACTTC. As protein: CASSLGRSAGNIQYF.

This clonotype was seen many times. The chain uses TRBV7-2 and TRBJ1-5, with D unclear. The V end lost 3 bases, the J end lost 7 bases, and 7 bases lay between the germline ends. In germline, CDR1 is SGHTA, CDR2 FQGNSA. The CDR3 loop spans 12 amino acids. The CDR3 sequence: CASSFGEQPQHF. The CDR3 nucleotides read TGTGCCAGCAGCTTCGGGGAGCAGCCCCAGCATTTT. The full variable domain, its missing parts supplied by reference TRBV7-2 and TRBJ1-5, is GAGVSQSPSNKVTEKGKDVELRCDPISGHTALYWYRQSLGQGLEFLIYFQGNSAPDKSGLPSDRFSAERTGGSVSTLTIQRTQQEDSAVYLCASSFGEQPQHFGDGTRLSIL.

This clonotype has ten or more counts. This chain connects TRBV6-2 or TRBV6-3 to TRBJ2-7; 13 bases map to TRBD2. The germline V gene has CDR1 MNHEY and CDR2 SVGEGT. With V trimmed by 7 bases and J by 3 bases, 15 bases remained unmatched. The CDR3 extends over 18 amino acids. The CDR3 loop reads CASTPGGLAGDLRYEQYF. The CDR3 bases are TGTGCCAGCACCCCAGGTGGACTAGCGGGGGACCTACGCTACGAGCAGTACTTC.

V gene TRBV20-1 combines with J gene TRBJ2-3, with D unresolved. In germline, CDR1 is DFQATT, CDR2 SNEGSKA (reference sequence). V was cut by 6 bases and J by 7 bases, with 14 bases left in between. The CDR3 has 12 amino acids. CDR3 in amino acids: CSAGTLWNTQYF. For the CDR3, the DNA is TGCAGTGCCGGAACCCTATGGAATACGCAGTATTTT.

The V call is TRBV28, the J call TRBJ2-1; TRBD2 aligns across 8 bases. This CDR3 has 14 residues. Germline V gene data show CDR1 as MDHEN and CDR2 as SYDVKM. The V and J ends lost 8 bases and 6 bases, in that order; junction bases with no gene match: 9. CDR3 amino acids: CASQPGGPINEQFF. The CDR3 region has the DNA TGTGCCAGCCAGCCGGGGGGGCCCATCAATGAGCAGTTCTTC. Full variable domain (outside the CDR3, taken from reference TRBV28 and TRBJ2-1): DVKVTQSSRYLVKRTGEKVFLECVQDMDHENMFWYRQDPGLGLRLIYFSYDVKMKEKGDIPEGYSVSREKKERFSLILESASTNQTSMYLCASQPGGPINEQFFGPGTRLTVL.

This clonotype was seen many times. The V gene is TRBV7-2, the J gene TRBJ2-1; D is uncertain. Germline V gene lookup returns CDR1 SGHTA and CDR2 FQGNSA. Deletions cut 1 base from V and 0 bases from J, with 1 base between. This CDR3 is built from 13 residues. CDR3 protein: CASSLVSYNEQFF. DNA for the CDR3: TGTGCCAGCAGCTTAGTCTCCTACAATGAGCAGTTCTTC. The full variable domain, in which reference TRBV7-2 and TRBJ2-1 provide the parts outside the CDR3, is GAGVSQSPSNKVTEKGKDVELRCDPISGHTALYWYRQSLGQGLEFLIYFQGNSAPDKSGLPSDRFSAERTGGSVSTLTIQRTQQEDSAVYLCASSLVSYNEQFFGPGTRLTVL.

This clonotype has ten or more counts. The chain joins TRBV5-1 to TRBJ2-6, with D unclear. The V gene's germline CDR1 is SGHRS and CDR2 YFSETQ. Trimming took off 0 bases at V and 0 bases at J, with 7 bases between the two ends. This CDR3 is built from 16 residues. The CDR3 is CASSLDGISGANVLTF. In DNA form, the CDR3 reads TGCGCCAGCAGCTTGGACGGAATCTCTGGGGCCAACGTCCTGACTTTC.

This clonotype was observed many times. This chain links TRBV7-2 with TRBJ2-1; D ambiguous. V was trimmed by 2 bases and J by 0 bases, leaving 14 bases between them. The CDR3 sequence is 17 residues long. CDR1 and CDR2 from the germline V gene are SGHTA and FQGNSA. In nucleotides, the CDR3 is TGTGCCAGCAGCTTATTCCCAGGATCGAACTCCTACAATGAGCAGTTCTTC. Its protein product is CASSLFPGSNSYNEQFF.

In this sample, this clonotype turned up many times. The chain couples TRBV29-1 to TRBJ1-1; TRBD1 matches at 8 bases. Trimming at V came to 0 bases and at J to 3 bases, leaving 12 bases not matched to a gene. The CDR3 sequence is 17 residues long. Germline CDR1 is SQVTM and CDR2 is ANQGSEA. The DNA of the CDR3 is TGCAGCGTTGAAGATCGGGCAGGGGGCTCCTGGGACACTGAAGCTTTCTTT. Amino acid sequence: CSVEDRAGGSWDTEAFF.

The table lists this clonotype with many counts. CDR3: CASSPTEYQETQYF. The CDR3 DNA reads TGTGCCAGCAGTCCGACAGAGTACCAAGAGACCCAGTACTTC. This rearrangement joins TRBV12-3 or TRBV12-4 to TRBJ2-5; a possible D gene is TRBD1 (5 bases). The germline V and J ends were trimmed by 5 bases and 0 bases, with 10 bases remaining between them. The CDR3 totals 14 residues.

The V and J genes are TRBV15 and TRBJ1-1; 8 bases match TRBD1. V lost 3 bases to trimming and J lost 9 bases; unmatched junction nucleotides: 6. The CDR3 covers 13 residues. Germline CDR1 and CDR2: LNHNV and YYDKDF (reference sequence). The CDR3 spells CATSSDRGRKAFF. The CDR3 region has the DNA TGTGCCACCAGCAGCGACAGGGGACGGAAAGCTTTCTTT.

This clonotype appeared many times. The genes are TRBV6-2 or TRBV6-3 and TRBJ2-1, with 9 bases identical to TRBD1. J was trimmed by 4 bases and V by 6 bases; bases with no gene match: 7. This CDR3 has 15 residues. CDR1 and CDR2 from the germline V gene are MNHEY and SVGEGT. CDR3 in amino acids: CASRATGTGYNEQFF. The DNA of the CDR3 is TGTGCCAGCAGGGCCACCGGGACAGGGTACAATGAGCAGTTCTTC.

Ten or more counts support this clonotype. CDR3 loop: CASSQFIQGNTEAFF. CDR3 DNA sequence: TGTGCCAGCAGCCAATTTATACAGGGGAACACTGAAGCTTTCTTT. This chain joins TRBV3-1 and TRBJ1-1, with TRBD1 as a possible D gene (6 bases). This CDR3 spans 15 amino acids. Germline values: CDR1 LGHDT, CDR2 YNNKEL (reference sequence). V was pared by 2 bases and J by 1 base, with 11 bases between.

This clonotype has a count of ten or more. The gene calls are TRBV7-2 and TRBJ2-7, with 7 positions matching TRBD1. CDR3 size: 15 residues. CDR1 and CDR2 (germline): SGHTA, FQGNSA. V lost 1 base and J lost 3; bases outside the gene matches: 6. The CDR3 here is CASSLGTGAYYEQYF. The DNA for the CDR3 is TGTGCCAGCAGCTTAGGTACAGGGGCTTACTACGAGCAGTACTTC.

In this sample, this clonotype turned up many times. The rearrangement links TRBV20-1 to TRBJ1-2, with D tentatively TRBD1 (6 bases). This CDR3 contains 14 residues. Germline V gives CDR1 DFQATT, CDR2 SNEGSKA (reference sequence). Deletions cut 5 bases from V and 2 bases from J, with 15 bases between. This chain's CDR3 is CSASLGGANYGYTF. Here the CDR3 DNA reads TGCAGTGCTTCTTTGGGGGGCGCGAACTATGGCTACACCTTC.

This clonotype occurred many times. This chain uses TRBV20-1 with TRBJ2-5, with 7 bases lining up with TRBD1. Unmatched junction bases numbered 13, after V lost 4 bases and J lost 5 bases. CDR1 and CDR2 (germline): DFQATT, SNEGSKA (reference sequence). The CDR3 extends over 15 amino acids. As DNA, the CDR3 is TGCAGTGCTATCAACAGAGGGGGCGAACTGGAGACCCAGTACTTC. It encodes CSAINRGGELETQYF.

This clonotype has at least ten counts. The chain joins TRBV3-1 to TRBJ2-7; D is perhaps TRBD1 (6 bases). This CDR3 region has 16 residues. Germline V CDR1 and CDR2: LGHDT, YNNKEL (reference sequence). Trimming removed 4 bases from V and 6 bases from J, with 22 bases in between. CDR3 sequence reads: CASSPSGQGLYGEQYF. The CDR3 nucleotides read TGTGCCAGCAGCCCCTCCGGGCAGGGGCTTTACGGCGAGCAGTACTTC.

This clonotype was seen many times. V is TRBV6-5 and J is TRBJ1-1; 7 bases are a match to TRBD1. The germline gives CDR1 MNHEY, CDR2 SVGAGI. V dropped 6 bases and J dropped 9; count of bases not matched to a gene: 10. The CDR3 consists of 13 residues. The CDR3 reads CASSPTRTGQAFF. CDR3 bases: TGTGCCAGCAGCCCCACCCGGACAGGCCAAGCTTTCTTT.

Points on this clonotype: Compared with germline, one end of the junction differs, possibly owing to a read error. The rearrangement joins TRBV15 to TRBJ2-1; D might be TRBD1 or TRBD2, each matching 5 bases. This CDR3 contains 16 residues. CDR1 LNHNV and CDR2 YYDKDF come from the germline V gene (reference sequence). CDR3 nucleotides: TGTGTCACCAGCCCGAAGGGCTGGGGGATTGGCAATGAGCAGTTCTTC. This encodes CVTSPKGWGIGNEQFF.